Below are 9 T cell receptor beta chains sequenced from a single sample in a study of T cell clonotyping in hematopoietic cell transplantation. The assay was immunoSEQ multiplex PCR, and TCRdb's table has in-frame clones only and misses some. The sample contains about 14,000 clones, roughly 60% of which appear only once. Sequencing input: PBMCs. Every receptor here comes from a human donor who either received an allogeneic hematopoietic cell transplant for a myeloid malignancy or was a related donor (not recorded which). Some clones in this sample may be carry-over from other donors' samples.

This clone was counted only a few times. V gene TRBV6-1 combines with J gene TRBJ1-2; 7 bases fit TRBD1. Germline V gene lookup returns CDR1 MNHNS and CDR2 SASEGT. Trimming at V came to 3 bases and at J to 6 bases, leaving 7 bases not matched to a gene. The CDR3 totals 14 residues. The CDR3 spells CASSDYRGGHGYTF. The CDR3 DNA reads TGTGCCAGCAGTGACTACAGGGGTGGGCATGGCTACACCTTC.

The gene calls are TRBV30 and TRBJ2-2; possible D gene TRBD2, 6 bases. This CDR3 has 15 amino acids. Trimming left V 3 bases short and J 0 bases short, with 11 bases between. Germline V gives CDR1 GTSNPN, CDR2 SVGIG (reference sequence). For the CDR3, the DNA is TGTGCCTGGAGGAGGGACTCTGCGAACACCGGGGAGCTGTTTTTT. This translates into CAWRRDSANTGELFF.

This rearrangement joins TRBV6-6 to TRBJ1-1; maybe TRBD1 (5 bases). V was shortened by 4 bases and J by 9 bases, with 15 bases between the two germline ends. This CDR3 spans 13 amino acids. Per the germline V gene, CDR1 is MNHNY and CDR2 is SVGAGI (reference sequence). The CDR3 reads CASSWRADSQAFF. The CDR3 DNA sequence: TGTGCCAGCAGTTGGAGGGCCGACAGCCAAGCTTTCTTT.

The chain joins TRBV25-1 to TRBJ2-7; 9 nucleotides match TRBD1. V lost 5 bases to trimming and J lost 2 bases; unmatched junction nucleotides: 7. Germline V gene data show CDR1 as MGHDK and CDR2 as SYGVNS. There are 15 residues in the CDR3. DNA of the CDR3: TGTGCCAGCAGTAAACCCGGGACAGGGACCTACGAGCAGTACTTC. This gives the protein CASSKPGTGTYEQYF.

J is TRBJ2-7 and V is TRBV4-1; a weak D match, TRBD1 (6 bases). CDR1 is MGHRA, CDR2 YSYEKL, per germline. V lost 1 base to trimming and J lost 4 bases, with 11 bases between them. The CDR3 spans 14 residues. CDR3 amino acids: CASSQGRDTYEQYF. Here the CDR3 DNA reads TGCGCCAGCAGCCAAGGACGGGACACGTACGAGCAGTACTTC.

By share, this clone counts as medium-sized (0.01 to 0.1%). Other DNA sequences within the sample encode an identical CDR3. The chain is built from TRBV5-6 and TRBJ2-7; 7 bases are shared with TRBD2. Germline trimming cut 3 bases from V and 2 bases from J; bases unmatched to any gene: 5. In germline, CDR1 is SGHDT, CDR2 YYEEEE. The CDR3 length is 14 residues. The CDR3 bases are TGTGCCAGCAGCTGGGAGGGAGGCCCCTACGAGCAGTACTTC. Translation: CASSWEGGPYEQYF.

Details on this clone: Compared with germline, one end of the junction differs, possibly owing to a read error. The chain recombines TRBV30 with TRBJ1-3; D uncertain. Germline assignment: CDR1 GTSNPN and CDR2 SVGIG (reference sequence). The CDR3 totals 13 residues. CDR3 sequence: CAWSVEAGNTVYF. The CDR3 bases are TGTGCCTGGAGTGTAGAGGCTGGAAACACCGTATATTTT. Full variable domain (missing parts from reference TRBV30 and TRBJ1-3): SQTIHQWPATLVQPVGSPLSLECTVEGTSNPNLYWYRQAAGRGLQLLFYSVGIGQISSEVPQNLSASRPQDRQFILSSKKLLLSDSGFYLCAWSVEAGNTVYFGEGSWLTVV.

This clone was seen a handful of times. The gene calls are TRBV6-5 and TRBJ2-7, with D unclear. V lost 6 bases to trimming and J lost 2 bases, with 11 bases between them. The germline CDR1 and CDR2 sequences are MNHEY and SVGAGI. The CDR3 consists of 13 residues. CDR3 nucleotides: TGTGCCAGCAGCCCGGAAAACCCCTACGAGCAGTACTTC. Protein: CASSPENPYEQYF.

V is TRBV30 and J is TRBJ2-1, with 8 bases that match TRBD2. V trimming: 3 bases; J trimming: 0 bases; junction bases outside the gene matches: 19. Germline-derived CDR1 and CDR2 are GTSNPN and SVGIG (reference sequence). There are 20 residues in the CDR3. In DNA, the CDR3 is TGTGCCTGGAGGAAAGGGCTAGGCGGGGGGCTTCTGAGCTCCTACAATGAGCAGTTCTTC. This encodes CAWRKGLGGGLLSSYNEQFF. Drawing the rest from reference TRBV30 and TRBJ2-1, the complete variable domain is SQTIHQWPATLVQPVGSPLSLECTVEGTSNPNLYWYRQAAGRGLQLLFYSVGIGQISSEVPQNLSASRPQDRQFILSSKKLLLSDSGFYLCAWRKGLGGGLLSSYNEQFFGPGTRLTVL.